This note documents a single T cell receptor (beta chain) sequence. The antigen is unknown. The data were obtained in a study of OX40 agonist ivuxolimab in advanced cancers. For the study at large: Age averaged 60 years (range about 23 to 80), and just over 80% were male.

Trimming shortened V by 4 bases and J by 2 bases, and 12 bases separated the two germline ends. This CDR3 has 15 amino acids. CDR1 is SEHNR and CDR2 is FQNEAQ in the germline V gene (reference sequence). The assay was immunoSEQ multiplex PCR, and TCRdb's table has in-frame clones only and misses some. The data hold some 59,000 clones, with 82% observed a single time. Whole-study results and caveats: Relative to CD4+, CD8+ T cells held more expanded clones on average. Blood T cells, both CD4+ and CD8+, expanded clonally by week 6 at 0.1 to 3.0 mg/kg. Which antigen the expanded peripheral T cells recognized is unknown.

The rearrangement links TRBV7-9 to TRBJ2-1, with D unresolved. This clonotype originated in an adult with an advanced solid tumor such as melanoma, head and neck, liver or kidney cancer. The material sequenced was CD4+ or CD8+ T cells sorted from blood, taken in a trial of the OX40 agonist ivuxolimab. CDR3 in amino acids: CASSSTTTPYNEQFF. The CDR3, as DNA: TGTGCCAGCAGCTCCACCACGACTCCCTACAATGAGCAGTTCTTC.